Each of the 25 T cell receptor beta chains below was sequenced from the same sample in a study of T cell repertoires in cytomegalovirus infection. MiXCR, applied by TCRdb to the reads, yields one record per CDR3 protein. The sample yields approximately 400,000 distinct CDR3 sequences, roughly 30% seen once. Sequencing input: PBMCs. Every receptor here comes from a human donor in good health (CMV status not recorded). Some clones in this sample may be carry-over from other donors' samples.

This clonotype was picked up many times. The rearrangement links TRBV7-3 to TRBJ1-2; D is possibly TRBD1 (5 bases). The CDR3 is 16 amino acids. Germline loops: CDR1 SGHTA, CDR2 FQGTGA. The germline V and J ends were trimmed by 0 bases and 7 bases, with 18 bases remaining between them. The CDR3 sequence is CASSLTGPSEYGGYTF. CDR3 bases: TGTGCCAGCAGCTTAACGGGACCCTCGGAATACGGTGGCTACACCTTC.

This chain joins TRBV29-1 and TRBJ2-2, with 8 positions matching TRBD1. Germline lookup yields CDR1 SQVTM and CDR2 ANQGSEA. J was trimmed by 1 base and V by 7 bases; bases with no gene match: 11. This CDR3 comprises 16 residues. The CDR3 spells CSASTTGTGNTGELFF. As DNA, the CDR3 is TGCAGCGCGTCTACCACCGGGACAGGGAACACCGGGGAGCTGTTTTTT.

To note about this clonotype: This may be a read error, as it is one base from a much larger clone. CDR3 in amino acids: CASSFHMGPNEQYF. CDR3 DNA sequence: TGTGCCAGCAGTTTTCACATGGGCCCCAACGAGCAGTACTTC. The gene calls are TRBV12-3 or TRBV12-4 and TRBJ2-7; D ambiguous. This CDR3 spans 14 amino acids. V gave up 3 bases and J gave up 5 bases, with 14 bases separating them.

The V call is TRBV7-9, the J call TRBJ2-6; D uncertain. Trimming removed 3 bases from V and 2 bases from J, with 8 bases in between. CDR3 length: 15 residues. The germline V gene has CDR1 SEHNR and CDR2 FQNEAQ (reference sequence). The CDR3 loop reads CASSFYHPGANVLTF. The CDR3 nucleotides are TGTGCCAGCAGCTTTTATCATCCTGGGGCCAACGTCCTGACTTTC.

This chain uses TRBV13 with TRBJ1-1; D is ambiguous. CDR3 size: 14 residues. CDR1 and CDR2 from the germline V gene are PRHDT and FYEKMQ (reference sequence). V lost 0 bases and J 1 base, leaving 6 bases between the germline ends. The DNA for the CDR3 is TGTGCCAGCAGCTTAGGGTCGACGAACACTGAAGCTTTCTTT. This sequence encodes CASSLGSTNTEAFF.

The chain joins TRBV7-9 to TRBJ1-2; the D is unclear. The CDR3 has 14 amino acids. V lost 5 bases and J 3 bases, leaving 13 bases between the germline ends. Germline V CDR1 and CDR2: SEHNR, FQNEAQ (reference sequence). CDR3 sequence: CASSPSQSYYGYTF. The CDR3 region has the DNA TGTGCCAGCAGCCCGTCGCAGAGCTACTATGGCTACACCTTC.

With respect to this clonotype: Being one base from a much bigger clone, this may be a read error. The rearrangement uses TRBV11-2 and TRBJ2-7, with a tentative D call TRBD2 (7 bases). V shed 5 bases and J shed 9 bases, with 23 bases lying between them. Germline V gene data show CDR1 as SGHAT and CDR2 as FQNNGV. The CDR3 spans 15 residues. This CDR3 is CASSPRGGGPIGQYF. Written as DNA, the CDR3 is TGTGCCAGCAGCCCGAGAGGGGGGGGCCCAATCGGGCAGTACTTC.

This clonotype came up many times. This sequence joins TRBV28 and TRBJ2-1, with D unclear. Germline V lookup: CDR1 MDHEN, CDR2 SYDVKM. The V gene lost 5 bases and the J gene lost 9 bases, with 11 bases spanning the gap. The CDR3 contains 12 residues. Here the CDR3 reads CASSHPDLEQFF. As DNA, the CDR3 is TGTGCCAGCAGTCACCCGGACCTTGAGCAGTTCTTC.

The chain couples TRBV6-2 or TRBV6-3 to TRBJ2-5; 7 bases map to TRBD1. After removal of 6 bases from V and 2 bases from J, the junction contained 6 bases not matched to a gene. Germline assignment: CDR1 MNHEY and CDR2 SVGEGT. This CDR3 comprises 14 residues. The CDR3 region is CASRPTGQQETQYF. The CDR3 DNA is TGTGCCAGCAGACCCACGGGACAGCAAGAGACCCAGTACTTC.

This clonotype was picked up a small number of times. V gene TRBV11-2 combines with J gene TRBJ1-4; the D gene is possibly TRBD1 (6 bases). CDR1 is SGHAT, CDR2 FQNNGV, per germline. The CDR3 has 15 residues. V lost 2 bases and J 8 bases, leaving 15 bases between the germline ends. The CDR3 DNA is TGTGCCAGCAGCTTATCAGGGGCTCTGGGAGAAAAACTGTTTTTT. This gives the protein CASSLSGALGEKLFF. The variable domain in full, completed from reference TRBV11-2 and TRBJ1-4, reads EAGVAQSPRYKIIEKRQSVAFWCNPISGHATLYWYQQILGQGPKLLIQFQNNGVVDDSQLPKDRFSAERLKGVDSTLKIQPAKLEDSAVYLCASSLSGALGEKLFFGSGTQLSVL.

This clonotype was observed at least ten times. The V gene is TRBV7-2, the J gene TRBJ1-2; a weak D match, TRBD1 (5 bases). Germline CDR1 and CDR2: SGHTA and FQGNSA. The ends were cut back, 5 bases at V and 0 bases at J, with 16 bases in the middle. The CDR3 spans 16 residues. CDR3 sequence: CASSQERDLPNYGYTF. The CDR3 DNA is TGTGCCAGCAGCCAAGAGAGGGACCTGCCTAACTATGGCTACACCTTC. Supplemented by reference TRBV7-2 and TRBJ1-2, the full variable domain reads GAGVSQSPSNKVTEKGKDVELRCDPISGHTALYWYRQSLGQGLEFLIYFQGNSAPDKSGLPSDRFSAERTGGSVSTLTIQRTQQEDSAVYLCASSQERDLPNYGYTFGSGTRLTVV.

The chain links TRBV6-1 to TRBJ1-1; D ambiguous. The CDR3 runs to 16 residues. Germline V gene sequence: CDR1 MNHNS, CDR2 SASEGT. V was shortened by 11 bases and J by 4 bases, with 26 bases between the two germline ends. Here the CDR3 DNA reads TGTGCCGGGAGAGACCTTCAAGGACTGGGCGGCACTGAAGCTTTCTTT. Translating it yields CAGRDLQGLGGTEAFF.

In this sample, this clonotype turned up once. This may be a read error, as it is one base from a much larger clone. J is TRBJ2-7 and V is TRBV7-2; a weak D match, TRBD2 (6 bases). The CDR3 consists of 15 residues. The V gene lost 5 bases and the J gene lost 3 bases, with 17 bases spanning the gap. CDR1 SGHTA and CDR2 FQGNSA come from the germline V gene. Here the CDR3 reads CASSVGSGGDYEQYF. The CDR3, as DNA: TGTGCCAGCAGCGTAGGGTCGGGCGGGGACTACGAGCAGTACTTC.

The chain carries TRBV2 and TRBJ2-2, with TRBD2 as a possible D gene (5 bases). The germline V gene encodes CDR1 SNHLY and CDR2 FYNNEI. The CDR3 runs 13 residues. The V end was cut by 7 bases, the J end by 6 bases, with 12 bases between. This CDR3 reads CASMPPGAGELFF. CDR3 bases: TGTGCCAGCATGCCCCCCGGGGCCGGGGAGCTGTTTTTT.

As regards this clonotype: This sequence may be a read error, since a much larger clone differs from it by one base. The CDR3 end shows no conserved phenylalanine or tryptophan, and so a read error is likely. V is TRBV6-5 and J is TRBJ1-3; D call uncertain. The CDR3 is made up of 13 amino acids. Germline CDR1 and CDR2: MNHEY and SVGAGI. V shed 6 bases and J shed 4 bases, with 10 bases lying between them. The CDR3 DNA follows: TGTGCCAGCAGACGGCCCGGCGGAAACACCATATATGTT. Encoded protein: CASRRPGGNTIYV.

This clonotype has only a few counts. The chain couples TRBV27 to TRBJ1-2; a possible D gene is TRBD1 (6 bases). The CDR3 runs 15 residues. CDR1 and CDR2 from the germline V gene are MNHEY and SMNVEV (reference sequence). Trimming pared 5 bases from V and 0 bases from J, leaving 13 bases between. The CDR3 protein is CASSATGIPNYGYTF. CDR3 DNA: TGTGCCAGCAGTGCCACAGGGATCCCTAACTATGGCTACACCTTC.

J is TRBJ1-2 and V is TRBV29-1; D is unclear. The germline V gene has CDR1 SQVTM and CDR2 ANQGSEA. With 3 bases removed from V and 7 bases from J, the gap between germline ends came to 12 bases. The CDR3 covers 12 residues. The CDR3 nucleotides are TGCAGCGTTGATGTCCAGGCCGCTGGCTACACCTTC. Protein product: CSVDVQAAGYTF.

The V and J genes are TRBV19 and TRBJ1-1; D gene uncertain. This CDR3 comprises 14 residues. Per the germline V gene, CDR1 is LNHDA and CDR2 is SQIVND (reference sequence). V shed 5 bases and J shed 4 bases, with 14 bases lying between them. This CDR3 is CASSEGVRGTEAFF. DNA of the CDR3: TGTGCCAGTAGTGAAGGAGTGCGGGGCACTGAAGCTTTCTTT.

The V gene is TRBV7-2, the J gene TRBJ1-6; D is perhaps TRBD1 (6 bases). CDR1 and CDR2 from the germline V gene are SGHTA and FQGNSA. V was shortened by 1 base and J by 6 bases, with 19 bases between the two germline ends. CDR3 size: 18 residues. The DNA of the CDR3 is TGTGCCAGCAGCTTAGAAGCCACACTGGGGGCTTTTAATTCACCCCTCCACTTT. Translation gives CASSLEATLGAFNSPLHF.

This clonotype has at least ten counts. The chain is built from TRBV7-2 and TRBJ1-1; D unresolved. The CDR3 has 13 amino acids. With 3 bases removed from V and 1 base from J, the gap between germline ends came to 6 bases. Germline CDR1 SGHTA, CDR2 FQGNSA. The chain's CDR3 is CASSFFGNTEAFF. The CDR3 DNA reads as TGTGCCAGCAGCTTTTTCGGGAACACTGAAGCTTTCTTT.

This clonotype was seen a handful of times. This chain joins TRBV20-1 and TRBJ2-1, with 14 nucleotides matching TRBD2. The CDR3 totals 17 residues. The V and J ends lost 6 bases and 0 bases, in that order; junction bases with no gene match: 7. From germline, CDR1 is DFQATT and CDR2 SNEGSKA (reference sequence). The CDR3 reads CSATGTSGGSSYNEQFF. CDR3 in DNA: TGCAGTGCCACCGGGACTAGCGGGGGATCCTCCTACAATGAGCAGTTCTTC.

The V call is TRBV5-6, the J call TRBJ2-3; the match to TRBD1 covers 9 bases. V gave up 3 bases and J gave up 2 bases; unmatched junction bases: 4. The CDR3 extends over 15 amino acids. The germline V gene encodes CDR1 SGHDT and CDR2 YYEEEE. CDR3 amino acids: CASSSGQGPTDTQYF. The CDR3, as DNA: TGTGCCAGCAGCTCGGGACAGGGCCCCACAGATACGCAGTATTTT. The whole variable domain, remainder taken from reference TRBV5-6 and TRBJ2-3, is DAGVTQSPTHLIKTRGQQVTLRCSPKSGHDTVSWYQQALGQGPQFIFQYYEEEERQRGNFPDRFSGHQFPNYSSELNVNALLLGDSALYLCASSSGQGPTDTQYFGPGTRLTVL.

This clonotype was detected a few times. The CDR3 region has the DNA TGTGCCAGCAGTTACTCGAGAAGGGAGTTTTTATCAGAGACCCAGTACTTC. This gives the protein CASSYSRREFLSETQYF. The V gene is TRBV6-6, the J gene TRBJ2-5; perhaps TRBD2 as D (5 bases). Per germline, CDR1 MNHNY and CDR2 SVGAGI (reference sequence). The V gene lost 0 bases and the J gene lost 4 bases, with 18 bases spanning the gap. This CDR3 is built from 17 residues.

This clonotype was counted at least ten times. The gene calls are TRBV6-1 and TRBJ2-1, with D tentatively TRBD2 (7 bases). The CDR3 extends over 13 amino acids. Trimming removed 3 bases from V and 16 bases from J, with 19 bases in between. Germline loops: CDR1 MNHNS, CDR2 SASEGT. CDR3 residues: CASSDFGGAEDFF. DNA for the CDR3: TGTGCCAGCAGTGACTTTGGGGGGGCCGAGGACTTCTTC.

At least ten counts were recorded for this clonotype. The chain links TRBV10-1 to TRBJ2-3; 7 positions match TRBD1. This CDR3 is built from 14 residues. Germline V gene data show CDR1 as WNHNN and CDR2 as SYGVQD (reference sequence). V lost 2 bases to trimming and J lost 1 base; unmatched junction nucleotides: 0. CDR3 sequence reads: CASSERGRTDTQYF. CDR3 coding DNA: TGCGCCAGCAGTGAGAGGGGGCGCACAGATACGCAGTATTTT.